A selection of T cell receptor beta chains follows, all from one sample in a study of blood T cell repertoires in COVID-19. Assay used: immunoSEQ multiplex PCR; TCRdb lists only in-frame clones, some missing. The sample yields 300,000 to 350,000 clones, about 87% seen once. Sequenced input: PBMCs or T cells enriched from blood (not recorded which). These receptors were taken from a young woman who had recovered from COVID-19. The CDR3 runs from the conserved cysteine through the conserved F or W. The D gene is left open where the match is weak. Size tells how often a clone was seen (once, few, many) or the class of an expanded clone, and some rows leave it out.

>TRBJ2-2|TRBD1|TRBV7-3|.
TGTGCCAGCAGCTTAGGGGCGACAGGGGGGAGCACCGGGGAGCTGTTTTTT
CASSLGATGGSTGELFF
>TRBJ1-5|.|TRBV30|.
TGTGCCTGGACATCTGGGCCAGGGCAGCCCCAGCATTTT
CAWTSGPGQPQHF
>TRBJ2-3|TRBD2|TRBV9|.
TGTGCCAGCAGCCCAGACACTAGCGGGGGGGCCAAAGATACGCAGTATTTT
CASSPDTSGGAKDTQYF
>TRBJ2-7|TRBD1|TRBV6-2/TRBV6-3|.
TGTGCCAGTAGTGACAGGGGCGTCGACGAGCAGTACTTC
CASSDRGVDEQYF
>TRBJ2-3|TRBD2|TRBV29-1|.
TGCAGCGTTGCAGCGGGGGGCCATCCAGATACGCAGTATTTT
CSVAAGGHPDTQYF
>TRBJ2-5|.|TRBV5-6|once
TGTGCCAGCAGCTTCCCGGGGCAAGAGACCCAGTACTTC
CASSFPGQETQYF
>TRBJ2-7|.|TRBV28|.
TGTGCCAGCACCCCCTTGGGGGGAGAGCTGTACGAGCAGTACTTC
CASTPLGGELYEQYF
>TRBJ2-1|.|TRBV6-5|.
TGTGCCAGCTCTCTGGGAGAAGAGCAGTTCTTC
CASSLGEEQFF
>TRBJ2-5|TRBD1|TRBV11-3|.
TGTGCCAGCAGCTTAGGGCTCAGGGGGACGGGAGAGACCCAGTACTTC
CASSLGLRGTGETQYF
>TRBJ2-1|.|TRBV4-3|.
TGCGCCAGCAGCCAAGACGGCGGTGACCCTAACAATGAGCAGTTCTTC
CASSQDGGDPNNEQFF
>TRBJ2-5|.|TRBV7-9|.
TGTGCCAGCAGCTACCCTGTGGGCCCAAGGGAGACCCAGTACTTC
CASSYPVGPRETQYF
>TRBJ2-3|.|TRBV4-1|.
TGCGCCAGCAGCCAAGAGAGGGTCGGAGATACGCAGTATTTT
CASSQERVGDTQYF
>TRBJ1-2|TRBD1|TRBV28|.
TGTGCCAGCAGCCGGCCGGGACAGGGTCGGGACTATGGCTACACCTTC
CASSRPGQGRDYGYTF
>TRBJ1-5|TRBD1|TRBV2|.
TGTGCCAGCAGTGGCCAGGGGGCGGATCAGCCCCAGCATTTT
CASSGQGADQPQHF
>TRBJ2-7|.|TRBV7-9|.
TGTGCCAGCAGCTTATTCGACGAGCAGTACTTC
CASSLFDEQYF
>TRBJ1-2|TRBD1|TRBV6-5|.
TGTGCCAGCAGGTATCAGGGGGCTGGGTATGGCTACACCTTC
CASRYQGAGYGYTF
>TRBJ1-2|.|TRBV10-3|once
TGTGCCATCAGTATAAACTATGGCTACACCTTC
CAISINYGYTF
>TRBJ2-1|.|TRBV7-2|.
TGTGCCAGCAGCTTGGCGACAGCCCAAACCTACAATGAGCAGTTCTTC
CASSLATAQTYNEQFF
>TRBJ1-1|.|TRBV19|.
TGTGCCAGTAGTATAATCGGCAGGGCCTCGAACACTGAAGCTTTCTTT
CASSIIGRASNTEAFF
>TRBJ1-2|TRBD1|TRBV3-1/TRBV3-2|.
TGTGCCAGCACCTCAGGGGGCGGGGGCTACACCTTC
CASTSGGGGYTF